This TCR beta chain was profiled in a study of response to subunit inactivated influenza vaccine. MiXCR, run by TCRdb on the RT-PCR reads, gives a single entry per CDR3 protein. This table holds roughly 630,000 distinct CDR3 sequences, 14% found once. CDR3 length: 16 amino acids. Germline-derived CDR1 and CDR2 are SGHVS and FQNEAQ. Trimming removed 0 bases from V and 4 bases from J, with 15 bases in between. There are a few counts of this clonotype. The receptor comes from a man over 45 who received an inactivated influenza vaccine. The source was PBMCs from blood, collected 14 to 15 days before vaccination. The chain has TRBV7-8 and TRBJ2-5; D may be TRBD2 (6 bases). The CDR3 coding sequence is TGTGCCAGCAGCTTAGCGGACTACGGAAAGGGAGAGACCCAGTACTTC. The encoded protein is CASSLADYGKGETQYF.